This T cell receptor (beta chain) was captured by sequencing in a study of human T cells and chemical hapten exposure. This clonotype was detected many times. As for time point: pre-sensitization, week 0. As to treatment: therapeutic diphenylcyclopropenone sensitization with weekly scalp DPC. MiXCR, run by TCRdb on the RACE reads, gives a single entry per CDR3 protein. The sample consists of about 300,000 distinct CDR3 sequences, 5.5% of them appearing once. The CDR3 extends over 15 amino acids. Germline assignment: CDR1 SGHRS and CDR2 YFSETQ. Trimming cost V 3 bases and J 2 bases; bases outside gene matches: 1.

This receptor was taken from a woman aged 18-35 years with alopecia areata. Some clones in this sample may be carry-over from other donors' samples. Material: whole blood, obtained in connection with sensitization to the hapten diphenylcyclopropenone (DPC). The chain uses TRBV5-1 and TRBJ1-4, with 10 nucleotides matching TRBD1. DNA of the CDR3: TGCGCCAGCAGCTGGACAGGGGGGACTAATGAAAAACTGTTTTTT. Its translation is CASSWTGGTNEKLFF.